The TCR beta chain described here comes from a study of neoadjuvant anti-PD-1 for oral cavity cancer (TCRdb year 2021). A note on the overall study: Patients mostly received three to four biweekly doses of nivolumab at 3 mg/kg before curative-intent surgical resection. Patients with complete response, partial response or stable disease by RECIST 1.1 were defined as responders, whereas patients with progression were defined as non-responders. The parent correlative cohort included roughly 13 patients, with an approximately 30% response rate. For patients who did not progress, a fourth nivolumab dose was given around day 43, followed by definitive surgical resection on days 50-56.

The germline V gene (reference sequence) yields MNHEY for CDR1 and SMNVEV for CDR2. V lost 5 bases and J lost 2 bases, and the count of bases not matched to a germline gene is 6. There are 14 amino acids in the CDR3, from cysteine to phenylalanine inclusive. Just CDR3 DNA is preserved here, 42 bases in frame from base 1. What the time point label conveys for this sample: after neoadjuvant nivolumab, at surgical resection. Patients had been newly diagnosed with stage II-IVA oral cavity squamous cell carcinoma, and no prior systemic or radiation treatment had been given to the patients. Everyone in the cohort had locally advanced, HPV-negative oral cavity squamous cell carcinoma. Peripheral blood mononuclear cells were analyzed directly, without maintenance or expansion in culture. Samples came from a longitudinal correlative study of a single-arm phase II trial of neoadjuvant nivolumab in oral cavity squamous cell carcinoma. Genomic DNA-based TCRbeta sequencing was performed on subject-matched pre- and post-treatment PBMCs and tumors from three responders and three non-responders. Peripheral blood mononuclear cells were collected once before nivolumab treatment and again after treatment, at the time of surgery. The Maxwell RSC DNA from Cells kit was used to extract genomic DNA from PBMCs.

In regard to this clone: Its antigen is not yet known. It has no much larger one-base neighbor in the sample; base qualities were not kept.

For deep sequencing, each PBMC sample was run in six replicates, with libraries mostly built from about 500 ng of input genomic DNA. TCRbeta libraries were prepared with the immunoSEQ hsTCRbeta kit according to the manufacturer's instructions. The completed libraries were mixed into a single pool at 3 nM, then sequenced with an Illumina NovaSeq 6000 S4 flow cell. The original methods were these. The immunoSEQ Analyzer handled quality control and preprocessing of the raw data. The analysis was restricted to productive rearrangements, with each unique CDR3 amino acid sequence defining a clonotype. Repertoire clonality was estimated as the Gini-Simpson index, computed with the R package tcR. Student's t test was used to compare Gini indices, and Pearson correlation was used to assess associations with tumor size change. Here the immuneACCESS table is served through TCRdb, limited to in-frame sequences with V and J called. Missing clones are a known gap in these copies; in checked studies unresolved V genes cover under half, and the rest lacks a known reason. The V and J calls and clone size were taken over from that table, and D and trimming were inferred from the DNA. A total of more than 9,500 clones appear in this sample, about two thirds of them only once. Of the sample, approximately 2.3% is held by the ten largest clones.

Results and caveats for the whole study, not just this receptor: Higher pretreatment blood TCRbeta clonality and lower post-treatment tumor TCRbeta clonality were correlated with higher pretreatment blood Treg/Th17 ratios. After neoadjuvant nivolumab, significantly higher T cell clonality (Gini index) was found within PBMCs in non-responders than in responders. The TCR analyses had only a few patients in each response group, and the authors called for validation in larger cohorts.

The sequencing here drew on PBMCs, taken after nivolumab (anti-PD-1) treatment. The receptor chain draws on TRBV27 and TRBJ2-7, and 7 junction bases match TRBD1. This sequence was found in a person between 40 and 85 years old with oral cavity squamous cell carcinoma. The DNA is TGTGCCAGCAGTGTCGGGACAGAAGCCTACGAGCAGTACTTC. It codes for CASSVGTEAYEQYF.